This T cell receptor beta chain derives from a study of cytomegalovirus exposure and HLA in healthy donors. Germline V lookup: CDR1 LNHNV, CDR2 YYDKDF (reference sequence). The CDR3 runs 16 residues. V lost 4 bases and J lost 0; bases outside the gene matches: 8. Amplification used 60 Vbeta primers and 13 Jbeta primers. Sequenced by immunoSEQ multiplex PCR; TCRdb stores in-frame clones only, minus some. The sample carries fewer than 200,000 clones, over 75% recorded once. Sequences were obtained from PBMCs. J is TRBJ2-5 and V is TRBV15; 7 bases match TRBD1. The origin of this receptor is a girl in the first two years of life in good health and CMV-seronegative. CDR3 region: CATSIDRAQDQETQYF. In DNA, the CDR3 is TGTGCCACCAGCATCGACAGGGCTCAAGACCAAGAGACCCAGTACTTC.